Below, one T cell receptor (beta chain) is given with its context. The data originate from a study of shared clonotypes between healthy human individuals. The CDR3 is 15 residues long. CDR1 is SEHNR, CDR2 FQNEAQ, per germline (reference sequence). TCRdb's copy holds only in-frame clones and misses some; the assay was immunoSEQ multiplex PCR. This table holds around 430,000 clones, roughly 77% found once. The clonotype originates from a middle-aged woman in good health. Some clones in this sample may be carry-over from other donors' samples. Sequenced sample: PBMCs. V usage is TRBV7-9 and J usage is TRBJ2-5; the match to TRBD1 covers 7 bases. The end of the DNA fits TRBJ2-7 better, so the J call may be wrong. The CDR3 loop reads CASSLALGQRYEQYF. The CDR3 region has the DNA TGTGCCAGCAGCTTAGCGTTGGGACAGAGGTACGAGCAGTACTTC.